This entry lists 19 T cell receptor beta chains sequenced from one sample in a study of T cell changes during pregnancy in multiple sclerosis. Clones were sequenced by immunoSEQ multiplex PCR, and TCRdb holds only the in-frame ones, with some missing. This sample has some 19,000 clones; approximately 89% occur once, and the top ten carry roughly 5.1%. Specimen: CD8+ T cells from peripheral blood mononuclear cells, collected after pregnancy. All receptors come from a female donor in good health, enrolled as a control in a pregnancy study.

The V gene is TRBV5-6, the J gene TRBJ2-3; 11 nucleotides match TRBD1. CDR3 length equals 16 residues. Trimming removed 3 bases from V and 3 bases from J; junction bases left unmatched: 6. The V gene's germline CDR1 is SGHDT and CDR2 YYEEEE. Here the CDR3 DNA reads TGTGCCAGCAGCTCCCTGGACAGGGGGCCGACAGATACGCAGTATTTT. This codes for CASSSLDRGPTDTQYF.

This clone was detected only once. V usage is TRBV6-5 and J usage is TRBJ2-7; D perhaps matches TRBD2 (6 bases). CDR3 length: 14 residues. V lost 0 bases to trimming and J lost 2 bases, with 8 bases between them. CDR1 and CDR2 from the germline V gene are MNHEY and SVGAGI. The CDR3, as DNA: TGTGCCAGCAGTTACTCGGGGGGAACCTACGAGCAGTACTTC. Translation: CASSYSGGTYEQYF.

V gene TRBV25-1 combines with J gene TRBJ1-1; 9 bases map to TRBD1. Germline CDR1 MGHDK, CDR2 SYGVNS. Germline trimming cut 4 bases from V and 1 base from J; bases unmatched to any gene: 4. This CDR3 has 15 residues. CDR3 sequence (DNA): TGTGCCAGCAGTGGATCGGACAGGGGGAACACTGAAGCTTTCTTT. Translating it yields CASSGSDRGNTEAFF.

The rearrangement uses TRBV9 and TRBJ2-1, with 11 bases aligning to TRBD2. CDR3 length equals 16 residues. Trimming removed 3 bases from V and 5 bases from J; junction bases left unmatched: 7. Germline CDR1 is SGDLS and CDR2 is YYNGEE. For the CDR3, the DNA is TGTGCCAGCAGCGGATCTAGCGGGGGGACCGACAATGAGCAGTTCTTC. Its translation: CASSGSSGGTDNEQFF.

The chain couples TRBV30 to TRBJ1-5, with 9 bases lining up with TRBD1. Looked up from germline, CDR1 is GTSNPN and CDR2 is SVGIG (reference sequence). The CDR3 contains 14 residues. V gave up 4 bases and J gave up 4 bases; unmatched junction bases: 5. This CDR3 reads CAWTSGTGNQPQHF. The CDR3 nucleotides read TGTGCCTGGACTTCCGGGACAGGGAATCAGCCCCAGCATTTT.

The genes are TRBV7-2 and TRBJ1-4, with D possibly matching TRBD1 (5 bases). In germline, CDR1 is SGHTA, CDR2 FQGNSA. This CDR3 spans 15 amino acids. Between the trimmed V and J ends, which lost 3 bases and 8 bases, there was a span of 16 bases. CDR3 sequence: CASSLTQTAIEKLFF. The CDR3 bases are TGTGCCAGCAGCTTGACCCAGACAGCCATCGAAAAACTGTTTTTT.

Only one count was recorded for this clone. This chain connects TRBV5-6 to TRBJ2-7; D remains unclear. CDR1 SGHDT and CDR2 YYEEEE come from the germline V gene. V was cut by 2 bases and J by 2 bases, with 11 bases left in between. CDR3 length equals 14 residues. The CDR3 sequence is CASSFRQAPYEQYF. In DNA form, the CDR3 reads TGTGCCAGCAGCTTTAGGCAGGCCCCCTACGAGCAGTACTTC.

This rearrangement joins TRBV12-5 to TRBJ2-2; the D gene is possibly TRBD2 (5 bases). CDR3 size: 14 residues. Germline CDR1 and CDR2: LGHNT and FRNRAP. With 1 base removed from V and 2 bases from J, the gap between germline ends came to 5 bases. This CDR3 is CASGLGTNTGELFF. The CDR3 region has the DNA TGTGCTAGTGGTTTGGGGACTAACACCGGGGAGCTGTTTTTT.

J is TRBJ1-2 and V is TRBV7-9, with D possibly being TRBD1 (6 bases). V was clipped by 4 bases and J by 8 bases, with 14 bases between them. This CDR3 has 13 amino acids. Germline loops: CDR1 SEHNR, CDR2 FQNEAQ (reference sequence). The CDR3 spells CASSYPGVEGYTF. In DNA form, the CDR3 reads TGTGCCAGCAGCTATCCAGGGGTGGAGGGCTACACCTTC.

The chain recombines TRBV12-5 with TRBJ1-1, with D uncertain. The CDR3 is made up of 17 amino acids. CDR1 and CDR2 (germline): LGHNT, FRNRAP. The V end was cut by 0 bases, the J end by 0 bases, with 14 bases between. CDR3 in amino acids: CASGLVLRETMNTEAFF. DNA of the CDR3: TGTGCTAGTGGTTTGGTACTGAGGGAGACTATGAACACTGAAGCTTTCTTT. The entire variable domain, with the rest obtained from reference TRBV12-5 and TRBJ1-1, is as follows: DARVTQTPRHKVTEMGQEVTMRCQPILGHNTVFWYRQTMMQGLELLAYFRNRAPLDDSGMPKDRFSAEMPDATLATLKIQPSEPRDSAVYFCASGLVLRETMNTEAFFGQGTRLTVV.

CDR3 region: CASSATGGTNEKLFF. Here the CDR3 DNA reads TGTGCCAGCAGCGCGACCGGGGGAACTAATGAAAAACTGTTTTTT. The V gene is TRBV9, the J gene TRBJ1-4; possible D gene TRBD1, 5 bases. Germline V gene sequence: CDR1 SGDLS, CDR2 YYNGEE. Trimming pared 3 bases from V and 1 base from J, leaving 10 bases between. The CDR3 consists of 15 residues.

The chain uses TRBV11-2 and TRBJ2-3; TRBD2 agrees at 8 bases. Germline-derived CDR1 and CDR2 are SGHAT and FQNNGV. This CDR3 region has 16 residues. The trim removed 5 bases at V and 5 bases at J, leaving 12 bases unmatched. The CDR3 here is CASSPSGGAEGDTQYF. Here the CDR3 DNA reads TGTGCCAGCAGCCCCTCCGGGGGGGCTGAGGGAGATACGCAGTATTTT. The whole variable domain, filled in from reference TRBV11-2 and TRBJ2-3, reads EAGVAQSPRYKIIEKRQSVAFWCNPISGHATLYWYQQILGQGPKLLIQFQNNGVVDDSQLPKDRFSAERLKGVDSTLKIQPAKLEDSAVYLCASSPSGGAEGDTQYFGPGTRLTVL.

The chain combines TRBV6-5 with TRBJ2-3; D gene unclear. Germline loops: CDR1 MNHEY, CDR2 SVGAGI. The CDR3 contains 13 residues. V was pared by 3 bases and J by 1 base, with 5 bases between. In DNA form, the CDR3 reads TGTGCCAGCAGTTATATCGGCACAGATACGCAGTATTTT. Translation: CASSYIGTDTQYF.

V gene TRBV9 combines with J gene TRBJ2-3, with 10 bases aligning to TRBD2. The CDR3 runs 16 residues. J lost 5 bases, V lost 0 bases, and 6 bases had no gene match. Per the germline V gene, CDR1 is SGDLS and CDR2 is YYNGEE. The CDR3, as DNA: TGTGCCAGCAGCGTAGACTCTAGCGGGGGAGAAGATACGCAGTATTTT. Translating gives CASSVDSSGGEDTQYF. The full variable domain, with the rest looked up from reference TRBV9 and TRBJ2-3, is DSGVTQTPKHLITATGQRVTLRCSPRSGDLSVYWYQQSLDQGLQFLIQYYNGEERAKGNILERFSAQQFPDLHSELNLSSLELGDSALYFCASSVDSSGGEDTQYFGPGTRLTVL.

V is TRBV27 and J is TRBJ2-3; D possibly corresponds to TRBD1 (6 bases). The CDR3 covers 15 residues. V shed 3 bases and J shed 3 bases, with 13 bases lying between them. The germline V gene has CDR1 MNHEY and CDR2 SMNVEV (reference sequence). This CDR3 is CASSFLGASTDTQYF. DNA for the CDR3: TGTGCCAGCAGTTTCTTGGGGGCTTCGACAGATACGCAGTATTTT.

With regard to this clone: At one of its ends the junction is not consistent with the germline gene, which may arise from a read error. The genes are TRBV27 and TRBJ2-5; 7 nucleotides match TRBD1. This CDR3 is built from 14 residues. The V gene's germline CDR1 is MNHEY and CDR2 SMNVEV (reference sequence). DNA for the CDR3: TGTGCCAGCCGTTTTCTGGACAGGCCAGAGACCCAGTACTTC. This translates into CASRFLDRPETQYF.

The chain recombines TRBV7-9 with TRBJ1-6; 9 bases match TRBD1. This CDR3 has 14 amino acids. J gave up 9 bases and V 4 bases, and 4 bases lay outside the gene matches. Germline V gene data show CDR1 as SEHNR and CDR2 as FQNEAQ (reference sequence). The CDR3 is CASSYGTGLSPLHF. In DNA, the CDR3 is TGTGCCAGCAGCTACGGGACAGGGCTTTCACCCCTCCACTTT.

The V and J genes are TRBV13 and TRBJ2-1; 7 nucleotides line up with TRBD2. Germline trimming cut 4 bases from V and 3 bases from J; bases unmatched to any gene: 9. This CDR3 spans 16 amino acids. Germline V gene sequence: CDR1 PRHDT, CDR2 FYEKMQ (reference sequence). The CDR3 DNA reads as TGTGCCAGCAGCTCCCCTTCGCTAGCGGACTACAATGAGCAGTTCTTC. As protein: CASSSPSLADYNEQFF.

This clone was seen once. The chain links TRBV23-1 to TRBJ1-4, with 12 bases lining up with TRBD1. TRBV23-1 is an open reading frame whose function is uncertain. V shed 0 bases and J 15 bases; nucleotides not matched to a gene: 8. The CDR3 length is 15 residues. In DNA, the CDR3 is TGCGCCAGCAGTCAATCGAGGGACAGGGGGCCTAGGGTGTTTTTT. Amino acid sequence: CASSQSRDRGPRVFF.